The entry that follows covers one T cell receptor beta chain sequence. Its antigen remains unidentified. Unique molecular identifiers were incorporated during preparation of the TCRbeta library. MiXCR was run by TCRdb on the PCR reads, yielding one entry per CDR3 protein. The repertoire includes about 640,000 distinct CDR3 sequences, 10% to 15% of them detected once, and over 2% sits in the top ten. This entry is derived from a study of T-cell reconstitution after alpha-beta-depleted transplantation in children. General study points: Reportedly, roughly two months post-transplant, alpha-beta T cells arose from several hundred expanded graft clones. Some patients showed high day-60 TCRbeta diversity, which derived from surviving recipient T cells and thymic progenitors. At the one-year point after transplant, T-cell counts and TCRbeta diversity were found to come mostly from T cells that had been newly produced.

This CDR3 has 16 residues. The germline V gene has CDR1 MGHDK and CDR2 SYGVNS. Trimming took 1 base from V and 8 from J; bases not matched to a gene: 6. The source of this sequence is a male patient between 5 and 17 years old who had a stem cell transplant for acute myeloid leukemia, so the T cells may come from the graft donor. Sequenced here: PBMCs, mostly from graft donor cells, sampled 360 days after TCRalphabeta/CD19-depleted stem cell transplant. This chain joins TRBV25-1 and TRBJ1-4; 11 bases match TRBD1. CDR3 DNA sequence: TGTGCCAGCAGTGAATTGGGCGGGACAGGGGGGGAAAAACTGTTTTTT. Its translation is CASSELGGTGGEKLFF.